This T cell receptor (beta chain) is drawn from a study of blood T cell repertoires in COVID-19. Study-level information: Sources were T cells, B-cell-depleted T cells, or PBMCs; the material itself was cDNA or gDNA.

The method was immunoSEQ multiplex PCR; TCRdb's version includes in-frame clones alone and lacks a portion of them. The sample lists a few hundred thousand clones, 85% to 90% occurring once. This TCR was sampled from a woman aged 60-75 years in a cohort exposed to, infected with or recovered from COVID-19 (not recorded which). The specimen sequenced was PBMCs or T cells enriched from blood (not recorded which).

CDR3 nucleotides: TGTGCCAGCAGCTTAACAGGGAGAACCTCTGGAAACACCATATATTTT. This encodes CASSLTGRTSGNTIYF. The gene calls are TRBV11-2 and TRBJ1-3; D possibly corresponds to TRBD1 (6 bases). The germline CDR1 and CDR2 sequences are SGHAT and FQNNGV. The length of the CDR3 is 16 residues. V lost 2 bases, J lost 0 bases, and 11 bases lay in between.